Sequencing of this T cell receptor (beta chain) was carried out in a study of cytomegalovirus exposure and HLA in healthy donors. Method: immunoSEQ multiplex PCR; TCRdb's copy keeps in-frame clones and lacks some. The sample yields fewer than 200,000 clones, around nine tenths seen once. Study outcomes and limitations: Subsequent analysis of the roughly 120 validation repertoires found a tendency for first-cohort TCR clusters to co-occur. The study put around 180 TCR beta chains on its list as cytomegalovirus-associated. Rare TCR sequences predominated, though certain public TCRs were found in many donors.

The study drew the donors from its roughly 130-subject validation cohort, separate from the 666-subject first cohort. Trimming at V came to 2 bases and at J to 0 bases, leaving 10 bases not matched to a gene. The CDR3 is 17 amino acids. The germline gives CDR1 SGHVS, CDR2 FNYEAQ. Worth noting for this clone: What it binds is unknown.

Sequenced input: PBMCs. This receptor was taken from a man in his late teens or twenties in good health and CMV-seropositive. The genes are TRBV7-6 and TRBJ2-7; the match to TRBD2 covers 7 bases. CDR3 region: CASSLLGGTTSSYEQYF. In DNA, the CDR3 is TGTGCCAGCAGCTTACTGGGAGGGACTACAAGCTCCTACGAGCAGTACTTC.